Given below is one TCR beta chain in context. cDNA came from about 0.5 to 1 ug RNA primed by random hexamers. One entry per CDR3 protein, called by TCRdb with MiXCR from the immunoSEQ multiplex PCR reads. The sample shows 190,000 or so distinct CDR3 sequences, 85% to 95% of them seen only once. The source of the sample is a study of CD8 T cells in Susac syndrome. The germline CDR1 and CDR2 sequences are SGHTA and FQGNSA. J lost 3 bases, V lost 5 bases, and 11 bases had no gene match. The CDR3 is 16 amino acids. Material: CD4+ T cells from PBMCs. The receptor was isolated from a human donor with multiple sclerosis. This chain links TRBV7-2 with TRBJ2-3, with TRBD2 identical over 7 bases. The CDR3 DNA is TGTGCCAGCAGCCCTCACGGGGGGTTTGGGACAGATACGCAGTATTTT. Encoded protein: CASSPHGGFGTDTQYF.